This TCR beta chain was captured in a study of T cells after yellow fever vaccination (dated by TCRdb to between 2017 and 2020). Regarding the complete study: Libraries from fractions with low cell numbers were prepared with the SMART-Seq v4 Ultra Low Input RNA kit. To follow T-cell clones before and after primary and booster YFV17D yellow fever vaccination, bulk TCR alpha and beta repertoires were sequenced over time. Two healthy male donors, one aged 18 to 30 and one aged 30 to 39 years, were included in the cohort. Blood was collected at multiple timepoints before and after primary and secondary immunization, and bulk PBMC replicates and cell subsets were isolated.

This sample was sequenced with an Illumina NovaSeq 6000. TCR cDNA was synthesized by 5'RACE template switching, which introduced a universal primer site and unique molecular identifiers. Priming of cDNA synthesis was performed from both the TCR alpha and TCR beta constant segments. Libraries were amplified in two PCR steps, with sample barcodes and sequencing adapters added in the second step. Sequencing of the libraries was done on either Illumina HiSeq 2500 (2x100 bp) or NovaSeq (2x150 bp). In the original analysis: MIGEC was used to demultiplex reads and collapse the reads into UMI consensus sequences, and MiXCR was used for V(D)J alignment. Clonotypes responding to the vaccine were identified with edgeR on replicate PBMC samples, with the criteria of FDR below 0.01 and a log2 fold change above 5 up to day 15. CD4 or CD8 identity was assigned to each bulk clonotype according to whether the clonotype was present at higher abundance in the sequenced CD4 repertoire or the sequenced CD8 repertoire. TCRdb itself trimmed the public reads at Q25 with fastp, ran MiXCR and retained productive beta chains. Every distinct CDR3 protein forms one entry, paired with its most common genes and DNA. It is TCRdb's table, rather than the study itself, that gives the V and J calls and clone size. This sample has around 200,000 distinct CDR3 sequences in its table, and 9.5% to 12% of those were observed once. About 40% of the sample comes from the top ten.

Broader findings and caveats from the paper: Compared with the primary T-cell response, the secondary T-cell response was faster but weaker, reaching its peak on day 5 rather than on day 15. A small fraction of clonotypes appeared in both the CD4 and CD8 compartments, likely as a result of convergent recombination. The study included only a couple of donors, which limits how far the findings can be generalized. After the booster, most clones that had expanded after primary vaccination were detected again (nearly 98% of CD4 and around nine tenths of CD8), suggesting broad maintenance of memory. Because abundant contaminating clonotypes from the bulk population could be contained in FACS-sorted repertoires, computational filtering was required.

This clonotype turned up a few times. The antigen it binds to is not known. The input lacks base qualities; no much larger clone sits a single base away. The intended sense of this specimen's treatment or condition label: live attenuated yellow fever vaccine strain. PBMCs were isolated from peripheral blood using a standard Ficoll-Paque protocol. CD4 and CD8 T-cell fractions were isolated with Dynabeads CD4 and CD8 positive selection kits. TriZol was used to extract RNA from bulk PBMCs, from CD4 and CD8 fractions, and from dextramer-positive and dextramer-negative fractions. The CDR3 goes from the cysteine to the phenylalanine over 16 residues. Of the read, only the CDR3 DNA is kept; its 48 bases are in frame from base 1. Per the germline V gene, SQVTM is the CDR1 and ANQGSEA is the CDR2. Between the V and J ends, shortened by 1 base and 3 bases respectively, the junction contains 16 bases.

Rearrangement joined TRBV29-1 to TRBJ1-3; a weak D assignment points to TRBD1 (5 bases agree). This clonotype originated in a man between 18 and 35 years old who received the YFV17D yellow fever vaccine. The specimen was CD8+ T cells sorted from PBMCs, collected 15 days after the yellow fever booster vaccination. The DNA sequence is given as TGCAGCGTTGAAGGCCGCCCGACAGAGGGTGGAAACACCATATATTTT. Translation gives CSVEGRPTEGGNTIYF.